This TCR beta chain was captured in a study of blood T cell repertoires in COVID-19. Turning to the study itself: The United States, Italy and Spain supplied acute and convalescent COVID-19 samples. Sources were T cells, B-cell-depleted T cells, or PBMCs; the material itself was cDNA or gDNA.

Germline V gene sequence: CDR1 MDHEN, CDR2 SYDVKM. This CDR3 is 15 amino acids long. V was trimmed by 4 bases and J by 3 bases, leaving 16 bases between them. The protocol was immunoSEQ multiplex PCR, while the TCRdb copy is restricted to in-frame clones and leaves out a portion. The sample contains roughly 250,000 clones, 75% to 90% of which appear only once. This clonotype was sampled from a man in his thirties or forties with acute or convalescent COVID-19. The sample was peripheral blood. The chain carries TRBV28 and TRBJ2-7; TRBD1 is a possible D gene (6 bases). The DNA of the CDR3 is TGTGCCAGCAGTTCCGAATGGACAGAATACTACGAGCAGTACTTC. This codes for CASSSEWTEYYEQYF.